The entry below gives a single TCR beta chain sequence along with its context. Produced via immunoSEQ multiplex PCR; TCRdb's table is partial and in-frame only. The sample includes about 17,000 clones, approximately 78% of them seen just once. The data stem from a study of OX40 agonist ivuxolimab in advanced cancers. V was trimmed by 1 base and J by 0 bases, leaving 10 bases between them. The CDR3 is 15 amino acids. Germline assignment: CDR1 LGHNA and CDR2 YNFKEQ. The J gene is TRBJ2-7, the V gene TRBV4-2, with D perhaps being TRBD1 or TRBD2 (5 bases each). This TCR came from an adult with an advanced solid tumor such as melanoma, head and neck, liver or kidney cancer. The source was CD4+ or CD8+ T cells sorted from blood, collected in a trial of the OX40 agonist ivuxolimab. The CDR3 here is CASSQGDHSSYEQYF. CDR3 nucleotide sequence: TGTGCCAGCAGCCAAGGGGACCACAGCTCCTACGAGCAGTACTTC.